The clone carrying this T cell receptor (beta chain) occurred a few times. The junction had 8 bases not matched to a gene; V was cut back by 0 bases and J by 4 bases. Germline values: CDR1 MGHRA, CDR2 YSYEKL. This CDR3 is 17 amino acids long. A TCRbeta library incorporating unique molecular identifiers was prepared. A single record per CDR3 protein comes from TCRdb applying MiXCR to the PCR reads. The sample carries a few hundred thousand distinct CDR3 sequences, 10% recorded once. The source of the sample is a study of T-cell reconstitution after alpha-beta-depleted transplantation in children. The chain links TRBV4-1 to TRBJ2-1; 8 bases align to TRBD2. Sequenced here: PBMCs from the stem cell graft donor, sampled from the stem cell graft. This sequence originates from a human donor who donated a stem cell graft to a child with acute lymphoblastic leukemia. CDR3 bases: TGCGCCAGCAGCCAAGATCCGAGCGGGAGCGGGTACAATGAGCAGTTCTTC. This translates into CASSQDPSGSGYNEQFF.